This T cell receptor (beta chain) was sequenced during a study of regulatory T cells in long-lasting Graves disease. CDR3 regions were amplified by Arm-PCR using iRepertoire HTBI primers to build TCR beta libraries. From the multiplex PCR reads, TCRdb called clonotypes with MiXCR, one entry per CDR3 protein. Among some 300,000 distinct CDR3 sequences, 22% were seen once, and the ten largest hold more than 55%. This clonotype was observed a few times. Germline CDR1 and CDR2: MNHEY and SVGEGT. V was pared by 0 bases and J by 0 bases, with 12 bases between. The CDR3 runs to 18 residues. Time point here: persistent/refractory GD, antithyroid drugs over 5 years with positive TRAb. RNA isolated from PBMCs was used to make the TCR library. Patients were enrolled at an endocrinology department in Xi'an, China.

The specimen was peripheral blood mononuclear cells (PBMCs), collected when the disease was refractory, from a patient treated with antithyroid drugs. The sequence came from a female donor with Graves disease. The genes are TRBV6-2 or TRBV6-3 and TRBJ2-6; D possibly corresponds to TRBD1 (5 bases). The CDR3 coding sequence is TGTGCCAGCAGTTACTCGCGACAGCATTACTCTGGGGCCAACGTCCTGACTTTC. Protein: CASSYSRQHYSGANVLTF.